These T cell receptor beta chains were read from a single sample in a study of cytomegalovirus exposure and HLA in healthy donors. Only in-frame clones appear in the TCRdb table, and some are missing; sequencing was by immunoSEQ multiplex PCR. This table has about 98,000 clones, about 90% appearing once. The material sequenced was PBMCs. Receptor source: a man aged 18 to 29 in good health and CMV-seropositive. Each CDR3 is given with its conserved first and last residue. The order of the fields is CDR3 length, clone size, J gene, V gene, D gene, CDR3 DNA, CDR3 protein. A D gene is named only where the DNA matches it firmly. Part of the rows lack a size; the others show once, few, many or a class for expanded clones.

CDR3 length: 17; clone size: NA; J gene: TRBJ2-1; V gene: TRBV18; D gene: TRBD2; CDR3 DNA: TGTGCCAGCTCACCGGGACTAGCGGACAGCTCCTACAATGAGCAGTTCTTC; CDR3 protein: CASSPGLADSSYNEQFF
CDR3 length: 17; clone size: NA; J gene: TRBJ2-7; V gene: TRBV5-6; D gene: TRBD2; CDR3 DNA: TGTGCCAGCAGCTTGACCGGGACTAGCGGGAGGAAGTACGAGCAGTACTTC; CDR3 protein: CASSLTGTSGRKYEQYF
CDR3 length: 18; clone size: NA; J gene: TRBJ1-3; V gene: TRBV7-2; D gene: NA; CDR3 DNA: TGTGCCAGCAGCGCGACAACGACAGGCTACCTCTCTGGAAACACCATATATTTT; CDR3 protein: CASSATTTGYLSGNTIYF
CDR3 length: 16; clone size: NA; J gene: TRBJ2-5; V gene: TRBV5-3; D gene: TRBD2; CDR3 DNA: TGTGCCAGAAGCTTAGGCGCGGGGGGGAGCCAAGAGACCCAGTACTTC; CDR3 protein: CARSLGAGGSQETQYF
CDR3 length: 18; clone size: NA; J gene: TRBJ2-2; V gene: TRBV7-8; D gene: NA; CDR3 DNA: TGTGCCAGCAGCTTAACGCGAACCCCCAACGCGAACACCGGGGAGCTGTTTTTT; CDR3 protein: CASSLTRTPNANTGELFF
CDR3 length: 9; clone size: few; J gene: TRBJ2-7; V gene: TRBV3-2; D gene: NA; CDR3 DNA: TGTGCCAGCCTGTACGAGCAGTACTTC; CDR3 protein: CASLYEQYF
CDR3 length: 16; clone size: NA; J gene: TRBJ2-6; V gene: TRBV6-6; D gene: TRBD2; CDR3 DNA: TGTGCCAGCAGTAAAAGGACTAGTTTTGGGGCCAACGTCCTGACTTTC; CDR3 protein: CASSKRTSFGANVLTF
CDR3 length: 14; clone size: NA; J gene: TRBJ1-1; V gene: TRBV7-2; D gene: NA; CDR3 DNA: TGTGCCAGCACCGGGGGGGGCATGAACACTGAAGCTTTCTTT; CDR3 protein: CASTGGGMNTEAFF
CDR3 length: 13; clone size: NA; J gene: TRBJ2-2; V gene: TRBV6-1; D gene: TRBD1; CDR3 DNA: TGTGCCATAGGGACAGGGAACACCGGGGAGCTGTTTTTT; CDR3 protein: CAIGTGNTGELFF
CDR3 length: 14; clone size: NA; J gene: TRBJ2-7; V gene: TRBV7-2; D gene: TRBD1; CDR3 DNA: TGTGCCAGCAGCAGGGGACAGGGGGCCTACGAGCAGTACTTC; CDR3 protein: CASSRGQGAYEQYF
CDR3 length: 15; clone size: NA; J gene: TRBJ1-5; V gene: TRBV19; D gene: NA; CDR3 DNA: TGTGCCAGTAGTGCCACAGGGATTGGTGCTCAGCCCCAGCATTTT; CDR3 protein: CASSATGIGAQPQHF
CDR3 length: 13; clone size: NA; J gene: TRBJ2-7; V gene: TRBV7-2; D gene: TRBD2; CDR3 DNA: TGTGCCAGCGGCGGAGCGGGAGCCTACGAGCAGTACTTC; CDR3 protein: CASGGAGAYEQYF
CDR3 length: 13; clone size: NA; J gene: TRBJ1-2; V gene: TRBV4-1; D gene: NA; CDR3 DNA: TGCGCCAGCAGCCAAGCGGGAGGCTATGGCTACACCTTC; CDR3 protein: CASSQAGGYGYTF
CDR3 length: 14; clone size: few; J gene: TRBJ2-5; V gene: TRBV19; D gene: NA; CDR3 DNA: TGTGCCAGTAGTATTAGCAGGGGGGATAAGACCCAGTACTTC; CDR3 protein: CASSISRGDKTQYF
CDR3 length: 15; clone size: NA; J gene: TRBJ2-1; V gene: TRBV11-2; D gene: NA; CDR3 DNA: TGTGCCAGCAGCTTAGAGGGGCGGCAGCACAATGAGCAGTTCTTC; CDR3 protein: CASSLEGRQHNEQFF
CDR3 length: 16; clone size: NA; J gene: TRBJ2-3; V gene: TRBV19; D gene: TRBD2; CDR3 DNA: TGTGCCAGTAGTATCCTTGGGGGGGGAATCACAGATACGCAGTATTTT; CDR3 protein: CASSILGGGITDTQYF
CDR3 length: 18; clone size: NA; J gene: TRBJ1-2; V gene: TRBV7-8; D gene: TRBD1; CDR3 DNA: TGTGCCAGCAGCCCCCGAGGTACCGGGACAGGGCCTAACTATGGCTACACCTTC; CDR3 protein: CASSPRGTGTGPNYGYTF
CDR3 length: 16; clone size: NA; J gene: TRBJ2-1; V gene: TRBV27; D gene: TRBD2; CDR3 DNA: TGTGCCAGCTCACCTTATAACAGCGGGGGGTACAATGAGCAGTTCTTC; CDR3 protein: CASSPYNSGGYNEQFF
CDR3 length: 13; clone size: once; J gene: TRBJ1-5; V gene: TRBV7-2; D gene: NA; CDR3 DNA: TGTGCCAGCAGCTTGGAGGCGGGACAGCCCCAGCATTTT; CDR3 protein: CASSLEAGQPQHF
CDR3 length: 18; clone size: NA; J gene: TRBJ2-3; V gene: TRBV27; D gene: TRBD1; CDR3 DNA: TGTGCCAGCAGTCCCAGACCCCCGGCAGGGGGCCCAACAGATACGCAGTATTTT; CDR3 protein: CASSPRPPAGGPTDTQYF
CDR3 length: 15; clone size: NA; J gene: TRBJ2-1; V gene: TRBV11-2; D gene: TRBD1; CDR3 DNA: TGTGCCAGCAGCTTACGGCAGGGGGCGCGGAATGAGCAGTTCTTC; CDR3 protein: CASSLRQGARNEQFF
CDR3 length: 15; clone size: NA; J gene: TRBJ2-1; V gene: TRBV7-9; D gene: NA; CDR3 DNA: TGTGCCAGCACTGGTCGGGGTAGCTCCTACAATGAGCAGTTCTTC; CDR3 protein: CASTGRGSSYNEQFF
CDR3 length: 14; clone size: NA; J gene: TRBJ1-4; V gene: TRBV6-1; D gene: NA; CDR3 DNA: TGTGCCAGCAGTGCGCGATATATAAATGAAAAACTGTTTTTT; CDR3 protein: CASSARYINEKLFF
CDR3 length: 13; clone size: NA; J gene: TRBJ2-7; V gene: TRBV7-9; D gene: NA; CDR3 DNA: TGTGCCAGCAGCTTAGTTGAGATTTGGGAGCAGTACTTC; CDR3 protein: CASSLVEIWEQYF
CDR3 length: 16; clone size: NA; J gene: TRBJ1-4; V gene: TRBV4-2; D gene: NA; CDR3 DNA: TGTGCCAGCAGCCAAGATTTTCGGGGTACTAATGAAAAACTGTTTTTT; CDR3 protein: CASSQDFRGTNEKLFF
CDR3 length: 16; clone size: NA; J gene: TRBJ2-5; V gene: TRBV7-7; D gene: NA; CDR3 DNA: TGTGCCAGCAGCCCCCTGGCCCCCCGGAGTGGGGAGACCCAGTACTTC; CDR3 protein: CASSPLAPRSGETQYF
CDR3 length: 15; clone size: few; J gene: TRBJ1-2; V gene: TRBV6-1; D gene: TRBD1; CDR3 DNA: TGTGCCAGCAGTGAAGGAGGACAGGGCGGAGATGGCTACACCTTC; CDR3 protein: CASSEGGQGGDGYTF
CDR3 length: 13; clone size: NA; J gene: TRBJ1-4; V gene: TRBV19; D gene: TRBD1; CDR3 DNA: TGTGCCAGCATGACAGGGCCTAATGAAAAACTGTTTTTT; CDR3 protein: CASMTGPNEKLFF
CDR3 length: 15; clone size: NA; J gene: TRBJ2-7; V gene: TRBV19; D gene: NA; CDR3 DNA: TGTGCCAGTAGTATAGGGACAGCGAATTCCTACGAGCAGTACTTC; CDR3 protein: CASSIGTANSYEQYF
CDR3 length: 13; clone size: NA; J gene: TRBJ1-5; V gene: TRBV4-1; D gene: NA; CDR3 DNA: TGCGCCAGCAGTCAAGAGGCCTATCAGCCCCAGCATTTT; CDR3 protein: CASSQEAYQPQHF
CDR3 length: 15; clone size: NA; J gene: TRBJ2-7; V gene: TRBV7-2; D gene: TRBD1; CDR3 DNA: TGTGCCAGCAGCTTCGACAGGGTCGCATCGAGCGAGCAGTACTTC; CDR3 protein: CASSFDRVASSEQYF
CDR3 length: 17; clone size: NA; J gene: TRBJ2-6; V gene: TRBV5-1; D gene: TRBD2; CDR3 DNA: TGCGCCAGCAGCGCGGGGAGGGCCAGCTCTGGGGCCAACGTCCTGACTTTC; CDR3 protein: CASSAGRASSGANVLTF
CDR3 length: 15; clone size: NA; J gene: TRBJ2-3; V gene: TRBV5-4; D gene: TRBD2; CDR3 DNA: TGTGCCAGCAGCTTGGGCGGGAGCTCCCCAGATACGCAGTATTTT; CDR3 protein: CASSLGGSSPDTQYF
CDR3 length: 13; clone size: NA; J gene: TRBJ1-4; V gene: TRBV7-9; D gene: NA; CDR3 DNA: TGTGCCAGCAGCTTAGGTACAGATGAAAAACTGTTTTTT; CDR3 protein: CASSLGTDEKLFF
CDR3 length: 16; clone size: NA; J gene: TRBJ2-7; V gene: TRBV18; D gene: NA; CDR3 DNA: TGTGCCAGCTCAGGGGGAGGAATACAAAGAACCTACGAGCAGTACTTC; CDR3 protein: CASSGGGIQRTYEQYF